One and the same sample provided the 32 T cell receptor beta chains below, sequenced in a study of cytomegalovirus exposure and HLA in healthy donors. Some clones are missing from TCRdb's copy, which holds only in-frame ones; the method was immunoSEQ multiplex PCR. This sample has roughly 150,000 clones, with more than 75% found just once. Sequencing was carried out using PBMCs. The receptors were sampled from a man younger than 35 in good health and CMV-seronegative.

In the case of this clone: One end of the junction is discordant with germline, which a read error may explain. This chain joins TRBV7-7 and TRBJ2-5; D perhaps matches TRBD1 (6 bases). CDR1 and CDR2 from the germline V gene are SSHAT and FNYEAQ (reference sequence). The CDR3 contains 14 residues. The CDR3 bases are TGTGCTAGCAGCTTGACAGGATTCCAAGAGACCCAGTACTTC. Its translation: CASSLTGFQETQYF. Using reference TRBV7-7 and TRBJ2-5 for the parts outside the CDR3, the full variable domain is GAGVSQSPRYKVTKRGQDVTLRCDPISSHATLYWYQQALGQGPEFLTYFNYEAQPDKSGLPSDRFSAERPEGSISTLTIQRTEQRDSAMYRCASSLTGFQETQYFGPGTRLLVL.

The chain carries TRBV6-5 and TRBJ2-1; a weak D match, TRBD1 (6 bases). Germline V gene sequence: CDR1 MNHEY, CDR2 SVGAGI. The CDR3 loop spans 15 amino acids. Trimming pared 4 bases from V and 0 bases from J, leaving 10 bases between. Written as DNA, the CDR3 is TGTGCCAGCAGTTCCTGGACAGTCTCCTACAATGAGCAGTTCTTC. It is translated as CASSSWTVSYNEQFF.

This chain connects TRBV2 to TRBJ1-1; D is possibly TRBD1 (6 bases). The V gene lost 2 bases and the J gene lost 1 base, with 14 bases spanning the gap. The CDR3 is made up of 16 amino acids. The germline V gene encodes CDR1 SNHLY and CDR2 FYNNEI. The CDR3 region is CASSENGGQGNTEAFF. The CDR3 DNA sequence: TGTGCCAGCAGTGAAAATGGGGGACAAGGGAACACTGAAGCTTTCTTT.

This chain links TRBV27 with TRBJ1-2; perhaps TRBD1 as D (5 bases). With 5 bases removed from V and 1 base from J, the gap between germline ends came to 23 bases. CDR3 size: 18 residues. Germline V gives CDR1 MNHEY, CDR2 SMNVEV (reference sequence). This chain's CDR3 is CASSKTRQGYRNNYGYTF. CDR3 coding DNA: TGTGCCAGCAGTAAAACCCGGCAGGGATACCGAAATAACTATGGCTACACCTTC.

The V gene is TRBV5-4, the J gene TRBJ2-7; 7 bases line up with TRBD1. The CDR3 loop spans 15 amino acids. From germline, CDR1 is SGHNT and CDR2 YYREEE (reference sequence). V gave up 6 bases and J gave up 4 bases; unmatched junction bases: 13. The chain's CDR3 is CASKIQGSHAYEQYV. The CDR3 nucleotides are TGTGCCAGCAAAATACAGGGGTCCCACGCTTACGAGCAGTACGTC.

The chain uses TRBV11-2 and TRBJ2-1, with D perhaps TRBD2 (5 bases). Per the germline V gene, CDR1 is SGHAT and CDR2 is FQNNGV. The CDR3 consists of 11 residues. Trimming shortened V by 5 bases and J by 13 bases, and 12 bases separated the two germline ends. The CDR3 spells CASSGAAAQFF. The CDR3 coding sequence is TGTGCCAGCAGCGGAGCGGCGGCTCAGTTCTTC.

This rearrangement joins TRBV5-5 to TRBJ2-7; no clear D. This CDR3 spans 13 amino acids. V lost 3 bases and J 3 bases, leaving 10 bases between the germline ends. From germline, CDR1 is SGHKS and CDR2 YYEKEE (reference sequence). The CDR3 coding sequence is TGTGCCAGCAGCTCCTTAGTTCACTACGAGCAGTACGTC. It specifies CASSSLVHYEQYV.

This rearrangement joins TRBV10-1 to TRBJ2-3; D possibly corresponds to TRBD2 (7 bases). Trimming cost V 7 bases and J 2 bases, with 13 bases left between them. Germline V gene lookup returns CDR1 WNHNN and CDR2 SYGVQD (reference sequence). CDR3 length equals 14 residues. Here the CDR3 DNA reads TGCGCCAGCAACCGGGGGGCCCTCACAGATACGCAGTATTTT. Protein: CASNRGALTDTQYF.

The genes are TRBV5-4 and TRBJ2-2; 8 nucleotides agree with TRBD1. CDR3 length: 16 amino acids. V gave up 0 bases and J gave up 7 bases; unmatched junction bases: 8. From germline, CDR1 is SGHNT and CDR2 YYREEE (reference sequence). In nucleotides, the CDR3 is TGTGCCAGCAGCTTGGGGGGACAGGACATTTTCGGGGAGCTGTTTTTT. It specifies CASSLGGQDIFGELFF.

The chain carries TRBV28 and TRBJ2-5; 10 positions agree with TRBD2. V lost 0 bases to trimming and J lost 3 bases; unmatched junction nucleotides: 13. The CDR3 runs to 19 residues. Germline V CDR1 and CDR2: MDHEN, SYDVKM. For the CDR3, the DNA is TGTGCCAGCAGTTTATGGCTAGCGGGGGACGGGGAATTAGAAGAGACCCAGTACTTC. It encodes CASSLWLAGDGELEETQYF.

Written as DNA, the CDR3 is TGTGCCAGCAGCGACAGCGGGGGGTACACTGAAGCTTTCTTT. Translating gives CASSDSGGYTEAFF. The V and J genes are TRBV7-9 and TRBJ1-1; a possible D gene is TRBD1 (5 bases). The CDR3 totals 14 residues. From germline, CDR1 is SEHNR and CDR2 FQNEAQ (reference sequence). Trimming cost V 5 bases and J 3 bases, with 13 bases left between them.

This chain joins TRBV5-1 and TRBJ1-1, with D uncertain. The germline V gene has CDR1 SGHRS and CDR2 YFSETQ. The CDR3 has 13 residues. The ends were cut back, 8 bases at V and 4 bases at J, with 15 bases in the middle. CDR3 nucleotide sequence: TGCGCCAGTTCGGCTTGGGAGGCCACTGAAGCTTTCTTT. Amino acid sequence: CASSAWEATEAFF.

The CDR3 DNA follows: TGTGCCAGCTCCGCCGGGGGCAATCAGCCCCAGCATTTT. Translated: CASSAGGNQPQHF. This chain joins TRBV18 and TRBJ1-5; D is unclear. The CDR3 is 13 residues long. V dropped 6 bases and J dropped 2 bases, with 8 bases sitting between them. Germline lookup yields CDR1 KGHSH and CDR2 LQKENI.

The V and J genes are TRBV27 and TRBJ2-3, with 13 nucleotides matching TRBD2. The CDR3 consists of 17 residues. V lost 6 bases and J lost 0; bases outside the gene matches: 6. The germline CDR1 and CDR2 sequences are MNHEY and SMNVEV (reference sequence). The CDR3 region has the DNA TGTGCCAGCAGCGTGACTAGCGGGGGGACTAGCACAGATACGCAGTATTTT. Amino acid sequence: CASSVTSGGTSTDTQYF.

The chain couples TRBV11-3 to TRBJ2-3; no firm D call. Germline V CDR1 and CDR2: SGHNT, YENEEA. This CDR3 region has 13 residues. Trimming took off 4 bases at V and 3 bases at J, with 8 bases between the two ends. The CDR3: CASSSTFTDTQYF. DNA of the CDR3: TGTGCCAGCAGCTCCACATTTACAGATACGCAGTATTTT.

The J gene is TRBJ2-7, the V gene TRBV28; D is unresolved. Trimming shortened V by 1 base and J by 5 bases, and 21 bases separated the two germline ends. Germline V CDR1 and CDR2: MDHEN, SYDVKM. The CDR3 length is 17 residues. CDR3: CASSLSPPYRMVNEQYF. The CDR3, as DNA: TGTGCCAGCAGTTTATCCCCACCCTACAGAATGGTCAACGAGCAGTACTTC.

The rearrangement links TRBV5-4 to TRBJ1-2; a weak D match, TRBD1 (6 bases). This CDR3 spans 17 amino acids. Between the trimmed V and J ends, which lost 0 bases and 4 bases, there was a span of 19 bases. Germline CDR1 and CDR2: SGHNT and YYREEE (reference sequence). This CDR3 reads CASSLDFTGKATYGYTF. CDR3 DNA: TGTGCCAGCAGCTTGGACTTTACAGGGAAGGCAACCTATGGCTACACCTTC. Together with reference TRBV5-4 and TRBJ1-2, the CDR3 gives the full variable domain: ETGVTQSPTHLIKTRGQQVTLRCSSQSGHNTVSWYQQALGQGPQFIFQYYREEENGRGNFPPRFSGLQFPNYSSELNVNALELDDSALYLCASSLDFTGKATYGYTFGSGTRLTVV.

About this clone: No DNA is shown, since the ends of the CDR3 on it are uncertain; the CDR3 is the one TCRdb lists. The CDR3 region is CASSQEGDWGDGSFF. The chain links TRBV4-2 to TRBJ2-1; the table's D call of TRBD2 was not tested on the DNA. Looked up from germline, CDR1 is LGHNA and CDR2 is YNFKEQ. The CDR3 extends over 15 residues, inclusive of both ends.

This chain uses TRBV6-5 with TRBJ2-3; the match to TRBD1 covers 8 bases. The germline V gene encodes CDR1 MNHEY and CDR2 SVGAGI. V lost 4 bases and J lost 4; bases outside the gene matches: 4. This CDR3 has 14 amino acids. CDR3 nucleotide sequence: TGTGCCAGCAGTTCGACAGGGGACCCAGATACGCAGTATTTT. Amino acids: CASSSTGDPDTQYF.

V usage is TRBV6-5 and J usage is TRBJ1-1; 8 nucleotides align to TRBD1. CDR1 MNHEY and CDR2 SVGAGI come from the germline V gene. V was pared by 6 bases and J by 9 bases, with 6 bases of the junction left unmatched. The CDR3 consists of 12 residues. CDR3 region: CASSPRQGKAFF. DNA of the CDR3: TGTGCCAGCAGCCCCCGACAGGGGAAAGCTTTCTTT.

This chain connects TRBV5-6 to TRBJ2-3; unclear D gene. V shed 0 bases and J shed 3 bases, with 5 bases lying between them. This CDR3 has 13 residues. The germline CDR1 and CDR2 sequences are SGHDT and YYEEEE. CDR3 sequence (DNA): TGTGCCAGCAGCTTGGTTAGAACAGATACGCAGTATTTT. This sequence encodes CASSLVRTDTQYF.

The chain recombines TRBV4-1 with TRBJ1-1; D might be TRBD1 (6 bases). V dropped 7 bases and J dropped 4 bases, with 19 bases sitting between them. Germline CDR1 is MGHRA and CDR2 is YSYEKL. The CDR3 is made up of 15 amino acids. This CDR3 is CASNNFQQGTTEAFF. CDR3 in DNA: TGCGCCAGCAACAATTTCCAGCAGGGGACCACTGAAGCTTTCTTT.

The sample holds one count of this clone. This sequence joins TRBV11-2 and TRBJ1-5, with D possibly TRBD1 on 5 matching bases. Per the germline V gene, CDR1 is SGHAT and CDR2 is FQNNGV. With 4 bases removed from V and 2 bases from J, the gap between germline ends came to 15 bases. The CDR3 sequence is 16 residues long. CDR3 protein: CASSSPGPGGNQPQHF. The CDR3 DNA sequence: TGTGCCAGCAGCTCACCGGGACCGGGAGGCAATCAGCCCCAGCATTTT.

This rearrangement joins TRBV4-1 to TRBJ2-7, with a tentative D call TRBD1 (8 bases). CDR1 and CDR2 (germline): MGHRA, YSYEKL. V shed 1 base and J shed 4 bases, with 17 bases lying between them. The CDR3 is made up of 16 amino acids. The CDR3 is CASSQVEGQGGYEQYF. Written as DNA, the CDR3 is TGCGCCAGCAGCCAAGTTGAAGGACAGGGAGGGTACGAGCAGTACTTC.

This rearrangement joins TRBV13 to TRBJ1-1, with 7 nucleotides matching TRBD1. V lost 7 bases and J lost 4; bases outside the gene matches: 9. CDR1 is PRHDT and CDR2 is FYEKMQ in the germline V gene (reference sequence). The CDR3 covers 14 residues. In nucleotides, the CDR3 is TGTGCCAGCAACCCTCACAGGGGACTCACTGAAGCTTTCTTT. Its protein product is CASNPHRGLTEAFF.

This chain links TRBV5-1 with TRBJ1-1; perhaps TRBD1 as D (6 bases). Germline V gene lookup returns CDR1 SGHRS and CDR2 YFSETQ. Trimming took off 3 bases at V and 1 base at J, with 13 bases between the two ends. This CDR3 comprises 15 residues. The CDR3 reads CASSSFRGANTEAFF. CDR3 in DNA: TGCGCCAGCAGCTCCTTCAGGGGCGCGAACACTGAAGCTTTCTTT.

The chain links TRBV7-6 to TRBJ2-2; TRBD2 matches at 7 bases. Germline V gene sequence: CDR1 SGHVS, CDR2 FNYEAQ. CDR3 size: 15 residues. The junction had 5 bases not matched to a gene; V was cut back by 6 bases and J by 1 base. In DNA form, the CDR3 reads TGTGCCAGCAGGGGAAGCGGGGAGAACACCGGGGAGCTGTTTTTT. Residues: CASRGSGENTGELFF.

V is TRBV6-6 and J is TRBJ2-7; perhaps TRBD2 as D (6 bases). The germline gives CDR1 MNHNY, CDR2 SVGAGI (reference sequence). Trimming cost V 7 bases and J 0 bases, with 16 bases left between them. The CDR3 covers 15 residues. CDR3: CASTLSDGSSYEQYF. The CDR3 coding sequence is TGTGCCAGCACCCTCTCGGACGGGAGCTCCTACGAGCAGTACTTC.

V usage is TRBV6-1 and J usage is TRBJ1-4; 10 bases line up with TRBD1. The CDR3 has 15 residues. Trimming took 4 bases from V and 6 from J; bases not matched to a gene: 5. The germline gives CDR1 MNHNS, CDR2 SASEGT. This CDR3 is CASSGGQGRHEKLFF. The CDR3 nucleotides read TGTGCCAGCAGTGGGGGACAGGGGCGTCATGAAAAACTGTTTTTT.

The chain links TRBV12-5 to TRBJ1-2, with D perhaps matching TRBD1 (5 bases). This CDR3 is built from 13 residues. With 1 base removed from V and 8 bases from J, the gap between germline ends came to 11 bases. Germline V gene lookup returns CDR1 LGHNT and CDR2 FRNRAP. DNA for the CDR3: TGTGCTAGTGGTTTGGGCACAGGTGGCGGCTACACCTTC. Protein product: CASGLGTGGGYTF.

The chain joins TRBV9 to TRBJ1-1; D may be TRBD1 (6 bases). Germline CDR1 is SGDLS and CDR2 is YYNGEE. The CDR3 runs to 16 residues. Trimming stripped 0 bases from V and 4 bases from J, with 16 bases between. The CDR3 coding sequence is TGTGCCAGCAGCGTAGGCCGTACAGGGCGGGTCACTGAAGCTTTCTTT. Translated: CASSVGRTGRVTEAFF.

The chain joins TRBV18 to TRBJ2-5, with 7 bases that match TRBD1. This CDR3 is 14 amino acids long. Germline lookup yields CDR1 KGHSH and CDR2 LQKENI. The ends lost 3 bases at V and 2 bases at J; junction bases unmatched: 3. The CDR3 DNA follows: TGTGCCAGCTCACCCTGGGACAGACAAGAGACCCAGTACTTC. It yields the protein CASSPWDRQETQYF.